A selection of T cell receptor beta chains follows, all from one sample in a study of T cell repertoires in cytomegalovirus infection. TCRdb re-called the reads through MiXCR, storing one row per CDR3 protein. This table has roughly 77,000 distinct CDR3 sequences, 3% to 4% appearing once. The source material was PBMCs. Every receptor here comes from a human donor in good health (CMV status not recorded). Some clones in this sample may be carry-over from other donors' samples. CDR3s include the opening cysteine and the closing phenylalanine or tryptophan. A D gene is named only where the DNA matches it firmly.

V gene | D gene | CDR3 protein
TRBV2 | NA | CASSEAAAALSYEQYF
TRBV7-2 | TRBD2 | CASSPNRGGGGYNEQFF
TRBV7-2 | NA | CASRAGTQKAEQYF
TRBV7-2 | NA | CASSHRSFGGTEAFF
TRBV14 | NA | CASSHRQVLSYEQYF
TRBV7-2 | NA | CASSLGGRGDTQYF
TRBV7-2 | TRBD2 | CASSHGTSGTTYEQYF
TRBV15 | NA | CATSRATETQYF
TRBV7-2 | TRBD2 | CASSLDWRGGETGELFF
TRBV10-3 | TRBD2 | CAISEGIGRGSKETQYF
TRBV7-2 | TRBD1 | CASSRDLQGDTEAFF
TRBV11-2 | TRBD1 | CASSVGGQNSPLHF
TRBV24-1 | TRBD2 | CATSVGGGAGVGSYNEQFF
TRBV7-3 | NA | CASSPSISGANVLTF
TRBV6-5 | NA | CASSLGIEQYF
TRBV10-3 | NA | CAIRGHSEAFF
TRBV12-3/TRBV12-4 | NA | CASSFLMNTEAFF
TRBV7-2 | TRBD2 | CASSATSGPYEQYF
TRBV7-9 | NA | CASSFRANTGELFF
TRBV7-2 | TRBD2 | CASSPGLAGPRDTDTQYF
TRBV7-8 | TRBD2 | CASSLRSTGGDTQYF
TRBV5-3 | TRBD1 | CASSSQGNQETQYF
TRBV7-2 | NA | CASSLGQLVDNYGYTF
TRBV7-6 | NA | CASSLGGTSLYGYTF
TRBV7-2 | NA | CASSSQSLQGTSSYEQYF
TRBV10-3 | NA | CAISDMGAYEQYF
TRBV7-2 | TRBD2 | CASSLASGIPFTSNEQFF
TRBV7-8 | TRBD2 | CASSLGLAGQETQYF
TRBV19 | TRBD2 | CASRAGGRNTGELFF
TRBV7-9 | NA | CASSLVGRDNEQFF
TRBV7-2 | NA | CASSQAHRLRSYNEQFF
TRBV7-2 | TRBD2 | CASSPRTGRSGRENEQYF
TRBV7-8 | NA | CASSPGSQNTEAFF
TRBV10-2 | NA | CASSESSAGQPQHF
TRBV7-2 | NA | CASSLGGTVNSPLHF
TRBV7-2 | NA | CASSLNLGGSADTQYF
TRBV11-3 | TRBD2 | CASTPGIAGYEQFF
TRBV6-1 | TRBD1 | CASRANPGQGYEQYF
TRBV7-2 | NA | CASSPQRDQPQHF
TRBV7-8 | NA | CASSLGALTPSTDTQYF
TRBV7-8 | TRBD1 | CASSRGQGRSNQPQHF
TRBV7-2 | NA | CASSLAAAKNTEAFF
TRBV7-6 | TRBD1 | CASSFHRGSNSPLHF
TRBV7-2 | TRBD1 | CASSLGQGFLGNTIYF
TRBV7-8 | NA | CASSRRTENTDTQYF
TRBV7-2 | NA | CASSIMASYNEQFF
TRBV7-9 | NA | CASSPDYDNSPLHF
TRBV7-6 | NA | CASSFAGTDGTQYF
TRBV7-2 | NA | CASSSGVVYNEQFF
TRBV28 | TRBD1 | CASSLLQGVSYGYTF
TRBV4-1 | TRBD2 | CASSQDPRGGGNEQFF
TRBV7-9 | NA | CASSSSDAVNTGELFF
TRBV7-2 | TRBD1 | CASSFSQGKLYNSPLHF
TRBV12-3/TRBV12-4 | TRBD1 | CASRRDRVGGYTF
TRBV4-3 | NA | CASARELDEKLFF
TRBV7-2 | NA | CASSLKQHNSPLHF
TRBV5-1 | TRBD1 | CASSSLGTANNEQFF
TRBV7-8 | NA | CASSPRLESVEQYF
TRBV19 | TRBD2 | CASSGEREPAYEQYF